Below, 27 T cell receptor beta chains from the same sample are listed, as sequenced in a study of cytomegalovirus exposure and HLA in healthy donors. PCR primers comprised 60 Vbeta and 13 Jbeta primers. The assay was immunoSEQ multiplex PCR, and TCRdb's table has in-frame clones only and misses some. This sample has fewer than 100,000 clones, with roughly 79% found just once. Material for sequencing was PBMCs. Receptors originate from a man aged 40-55 years in good health and CMV-seronegative.

The chain has TRBV5-1 and TRBJ2-5, with 9 bases that match TRBD2. TRBJ2-7 matches the DNA end more closely, so the J call is doubtful. Germline lookup yields CDR1 SGHRS and CDR2 YFSETQ. The CDR3 is 16 residues long. As DNA, the CDR3 is TGCGCCAGCGGAAGGACCCCGCTAGCGGGGATCGACGAGCAGTACTTC. The encoded protein is CASGRTPLAGIDEQYF.

The count of this clone is one. The chain couples TRBV21-1 to TRBJ2-1; TRBD1, the table's D call, was not compared with the DNA. TRBV21-1 is a pseudogene segment. CDR3 length: 13 residues. The CDR3 nucleotides read TGTGCCAGCAGTTCAAACAGGAACAATGAGCAGTTCTTC. Protein: CASSSNRNNEQFF.

The rearrangement links TRBV7-7 to TRBJ2-1, with a possible D match to TRBD2 (5 bases). This CDR3 has 14 residues. Germline assignment: CDR1 SSHAT and CDR2 FNYEAQ (reference sequence). Deletions cut 5 bases from V and 9 bases from J, with 17 bases between. CDR3 in amino acids: CASSPGPGNAEQFF. CDR3 DNA: TGTGCCAGCAGCCCCGGACCGGGGAACGCTGAGCAGTTCTTC.

As to this clone: One junction end disagrees with the germline gene, perhaps due to a read error. V usage is TRBV7-9 and J usage is TRBJ1-1; D remains ambiguous. Germline V gene lookup returns CDR1 SEHNR and CDR2 FQNEAQ (reference sequence). The CDR3 consists of 14 residues. The CDR3 region is CSSSLDSPPAEAFF. CDR3 in DNA: TGTTCCAGCAGCTTAGATTCCCCCCCAGCGGAAGCTTTCTTT.

J is TRBJ1-2 and V is TRBV4-3, with D perhaps matching TRBD1 (5 bases). Trimming stripped 5 bases from V and 1 base from J, with 20 bases between. CDR3 length: 17 amino acids. CDR1 LGHNA and CDR2 YSLEER come from the germline V gene. CDR3 nucleotide sequence: TGCGCCAGCAGCTTTTTGGGCAGGGAAGACTTTAACTATGGCTACACCTTC. The encoded protein is CASSFLGREDFNYGYTF.

Remarks on this clone: The junction departs from the called germline gene at one end, perhaps through a read error. J is TRBJ2-3 and V is TRBV5-8; the D gene is possibly TRBD2 (7 bases). Germline V gives CDR1 SGHTS, CDR2 YDEGEE. The CDR3 extends over 16 amino acids. The DNA of the CDR3 is TGTTCCAGCAGCTGGGGCGGGGGCGGTCTCACAGATACGCAGTATTTT. Translating gives CSSSWGGGGLTDTQYF.

The V and J genes are TRBV4-3 and TRBJ1-2; 8 positions match TRBD1. Germline V gene lookup returns CDR1 LGHNA and CDR2 YSLEER. The CDR3 has 15 amino acids. With V trimmed by 4 bases and J by 6 bases, 10 bases remained unmatched. CDR3 region: CASSRVQGGRDGYTF. CDR3 nucleotides: TGCGCCAGCAGCCGGGTACAGGGGGGAAGGGATGGCTACACCTTC.

The chain has TRBV27 and TRBJ2-5; D ambiguous. TRBJ2-7 matches the DNA end more closely, so the J call is doubtful. Germline lookup yields CDR1 MNHEY and CDR2 SMNVEV (reference sequence). The length of the CDR3 is 12 residues. The CDR3 region is CASSSGSNEQYF. The CDR3 bases are TGTGCCAGCAGTTCCGGGTCGAACGAGCAGTACTTC.

This rearrangement joins TRBV10-3 to TRBJ2-3; weak D call: TRBD1 (6 bases). V lost 4 bases and J lost 14, with 22 bases in between. This CDR3 spans 14 amino acids. Germline values: CDR1 ENHRY, CDR2 SYGVKD. The CDR3: CAISGGHTRAPRYF. Written as DNA, the CDR3 is TGTGCCATCAGTGGGGGACACACTAGAGCCCCGCGGTATTTT.

This clone was detected only a few times. The chain has TRBV19 and TRBJ2-5; D might be TRBD1 (6 bases). Germline CDR1 reads LNHDA; CDR2 reads SQIVND (reference sequence). CDR3 length equals 14 residues. V was clipped by 6 bases and J by 0 bases, with 11 bases between them. The CDR3 reads CASSPQGYQETQYF. CDR3 DNA: TGTGCCAGTAGCCCACAGGGATACCAAGAGACCCAGTACTTC.

The chain couples TRBV9 to TRBJ1-5, with 8 nucleotides matching TRBD1. J lost 0 bases, V lost 5 bases, and 10 bases had no gene match. The CDR3 has 17 residues. CDR1 and CDR2 (germline): SGDLS, YYNGEE. As DNA, the CDR3 is TGTGCCAGCAGGACAGGGGACCCCCCTTATAGCAATCAGCCCCAGCATTTT. Translation: CASRTGDPPYSNQPQHF.

The gene calls are TRBV6-6 and TRBJ1-2, with D perhaps TRBD1 (6 bases). The V gene's germline CDR1 is MNHNY and CDR2 SVGAGI (reference sequence). This CDR3 contains 15 residues. The V and J ends lost 4 bases and 7 bases respectively, with 19 bases between them. The CDR3 protein is CASSLQQGFDSGYTF. DNA for the CDR3: TGTGCCAGCAGTTTACAACAGGGATTTGACTCTGGCTACACCTTC.

This chain joins TRBV10-2 and TRBJ2-1, with D uncertain. V lost 7 bases to trimming and J lost 5 bases, with 15 bases between them. Germline CDR1 is WSHSY and CDR2 is SAAADI. The CDR3 runs 14 residues. DNA of the CDR3: TGCGCCAGCAACGACTCCCCCACGAACAATGAGCAGTTCTTC. As protein: CASNDSPTNNEQFF.

The CDR3 sequence is CASSYTGGTEAFF. DNA of the CDR3: TGTGCCAGCAGCTATACAGGGGGGACTGAAGCTTTCTTT. V and J are TRBV7-9 and TRBJ1-1, with 8 bases identical to TRBD1. The V and J ends lost 4 bases and 5 bases, in that order; junction bases with no gene match: 3. The CDR3 has 13 amino acids. Germline V gene data show CDR1 as SEHNR and CDR2 as FQNEAQ (reference sequence).

The V call is TRBV27, the J call TRBJ1-4, with D perhaps TRBD1 (5 bases). The CDR3 length is 14 residues. Trimming stripped 4 bases from V and 7 bases from J, with 13 bases between. Germline loops: CDR1 MNHEY, CDR2 SMNVEV (reference sequence). Written as DNA, the CDR3 is TGTGCCAGCAGTTGGAGGGGCGCGGGTGAAAAACTGTTTTTT. Its translation: CASSWRGAGEKLFF. Filled out from reference TRBV27 and TRBJ1-4, the complete variable domain reads EAQVTQNPRYLITVTGKKLTVTCSQNMNHEYMSWYRQDPGLGLRQIYYSMNVEVTDKGDVPEGYKVSRKEKRNFPLILESPSPNQTSLYFCASSWRGAGEKLFFGSGTQLSVL.

The chain uses TRBV4-1 and TRBJ2-3, with D possibly being TRBD1 (5 bases). Deletions cut 2 bases from V and 0 bases from J, with 12 bases between. Germline assignment: CDR1 MGHRA and CDR2 YSYEKL. This CDR3 has 16 amino acids. The CDR3 region has the DNA TGCGCCAGCAGCCAATACGCAGGGCCTAGCACAGATACGCAGTATTTT. Its translation: CASSQYAGPSTDTQYF.

To note about this clone: An end of the junction differs from the germline gene, which may be a read error. This sequence joins TRBV7-9 and TRBJ1-1, with 10 bases matching TRBD1. The length of the CDR3 is 17 residues. The germline V gene has CDR1 SEHNR and CDR2 FQNEAQ (reference sequence). The chain's CDR3 is CSSSYPYPGQGSAEAFF. The CDR3 nucleotides are TGTTCCAGCAGCTACCCCTATCCGGGACAGGGGTCGGCTGAAGCTTTCTTT.

V usage is TRBV2 and J usage is TRBJ2-2, with 7 positions matching TRBD2. The CDR3 totals 17 residues. Trimming cost V 3 bases and J 2 bases; bases outside gene matches: 9. CDR1 SNHLY and CDR2 FYNNEI come from the germline V gene. The CDR3 DNA follows: TGTGCCAGCAGTGAGTCGTTAGCGGGTAGAAACACCGGGGAGCTGTTTTTT. Amino acids: CASSESLAGRNTGELFF.

The chain combines TRBV28 with TRBJ2-1, with D possibly TRBD2 on 6 matching bases. The CDR3 covers 14 residues. V was trimmed by 5 bases and J by 6 bases, leaving 14 bases between them. The germline V gene encodes CDR1 MDHEN and CDR2 SYDVKM. CDR3 in amino acids: CASSLQAGGNEQFF. The CDR3 coding sequence is TGTGCCAGCAGTCTCCAAGCGGGCGGCAATGAGCAGTTCTTC.

This chain links TRBV27 with TRBJ1-2; 8 bases fit TRBD1. V was pared by 5 bases and J by 3 bases, with 8 bases of the junction left unmatched. This CDR3 has 15 amino acids. Germline-derived CDR1 and CDR2 are MNHEY and SMNVEV (reference sequence). CDR3: CASSLDRVGHYGYTF. In DNA form, the CDR3 reads TGTGCCAGCAGTCTGGACAGGGTTGGGCACTATGGCTACACCTTC.

The chain recombines TRBV5-1 with TRBJ2-7; D is possibly TRBD2 (6 bases). Between the trimmed V and J ends, which lost 3 bases and 0 bases, there was a span of 16 bases. The CDR3 length is 16 residues. Germline V gene sequence: CDR1 SGHRS, CDR2 YFSETQ. CDR3 residues: CASSSRGIQFSYEQYF. The CDR3 coding sequence is TGCGCCAGCAGCTCCCGGGGGATTCAGTTCTCCTACGAGCAGTACTTC.

The chain uses TRBV13 and TRBJ1-4; D is perhaps TRBD1 (6 bases). V lost 0 bases and J 7 bases, leaving 15 bases between the germline ends. CDR3 size: 16 residues. Germline assignment: CDR1 PRHDT and CDR2 FYEKMQ (reference sequence). The CDR3 bases are TGTGCCAGCAGCTTAGGCCTTCCCGGACAGACTGAAAAACTGTTTTTT. It yields the protein CASSLGLPGQTEKLFF. Supplemented by reference TRBV13 and TRBJ1-4, the full variable domain reads AAGVIQSPRHLIKEKRETATLKCYPIPRHDTVYWYQQGPGQDPQFLISFYEKMQSDKGSIPDRFSAQQFSDYHSELNMSSLELGDSALYFCASSLGLPGQTEKLFFGSGTQLSVL.

J is TRBJ1-6 and V is TRBV5-5; no firm D call. The CDR3 runs to 15 residues. V lost 2 bases, J lost 7 bases, and 13 bases lay in between. Germline assignment: CDR1 SGHKS and CDR2 YYEKEE (reference sequence). The CDR3, as DNA: TGTGCCAGCAGCTTATCTAGCGGGAGGAATTCACCCCTCCACTTT. Translating it yields CASSLSSGRNSPLHF.

Only one count was recorded for this clone. CDR3 loop: CASSPDGDYEQYF. DNA of the CDR3: TGCGCCAGCAGCCCGGACGGAGACTACGAGCAGTACTTC. V usage is TRBV5-1 and J usage is TRBJ2-5; D uncertain. The J call could be wrong; TRBJ2-7 is a better fit for the DNA end. Per germline, CDR1 SGHRS and CDR2 YFSETQ. The CDR3 covers 13 residues.

The CDR3 DNA reads as TGCGCCAGCAGCTTGGCCCCCTACCTAGCGGGAGGCGGGGAGACCCAGTACTTC. It translates to CASSLAPYLAGGGETQYF. J is TRBJ2-5 and V is TRBV5-1; 11 nucleotides line up with TRBD2. Germline values: CDR1 SGHRS, CDR2 YFSETQ. The trim removed 0 bases at V and 5 bases at J, leaving 12 bases unmatched. The CDR3 has 18 residues.

There are a few counts of this clone. The rearrangement links TRBV30 to TRBJ2-7; TRBD1 is a possible D gene (5 bases). Germline V lookup: CDR1 GTSNPN, CDR2 SVGIG (reference sequence). This CDR3 contains 16 residues. Deletions cut 1 base from V and 3 bases from J, with 19 bases between. DNA of the CDR3: TGTGCCTGGAGTGCCCCCAGGGCCCCCTTGGTCTACGAGCAGTACTTC. It yields the protein CAWSAPRAPLVYEQYF.

This chain links TRBV5-6 with TRBJ2-5; D gene unclear. The end of the DNA is better explained by TRBJ2-7, so the J call may be wrong. The CDR3 spans 14 residues. Germline loops: CDR1 SGHDT, CDR2 YYEEEE. The CDR3 coding sequence is TGTGCCAGCAGCTTGGCCCAGGTCTCCTACGAGCAGTACTTC. Translation: CASSLAQVSYEQYF.